Listed below are T cell receptor beta chains from one sample, sequenced in a study of T cells after yellow fever vaccination. TCRdb called the 5' RACE reads again in MiXCR, with one record for every CDR3 protein. The sample consists of nearly 550,000 distinct CDR3 sequences, 15% to 20% of them appearing once. The sequences come from PBMCs, collected 15 days after the yellow fever booster vaccination. The receptor set was obtained from a man under 40 who received the YFV17D yellow fever vaccine. The CDR3 runs from the conserved cysteine through the conserved F or W. A D gene is named only where the DNA matches it firmly. Size tells how often a clone was seen (once, few, many) or the class of an expanded clone, and some rows leave it out.

V,D,length,J,size,DNA,CDR3
TRBV5-4,NA,14,TRBJ2-7,NA,TGTGCCAGCAGCCCCTGGGGGCGCATCCACGAGCAGTACTTC,CASSPWGRIHEQYF
TRBV7-7,TRBD2,14,TRBJ2-5,NA,TGTGCCAGCAGCCCCGGGGGGGCCGCGGAGACCCAGTACTTC,CASSPGGAAETQYF
TRBV7-6,TRBD2,15,TRBJ2-2,NA,TGTGCCAGCAGCCCCGGGGGGGCATCCACCGGGGAGCTGTTTTTT,CASSPGGASTGELFF
TRBV11-2,NA,18,TRBJ2-3,few,TGTGCCAGCAGCCAGGGGCAGGGCGGCGCGACGTTCACAGATACGCAGTATTTT,CASSQGQGGATFTDTQYF
TRBV12-3/TRBV12-4,NA,14,TRBJ1-2,few,TGTGCCAGCACCCACCTCGACAGAGGGTATGGCTACACCTTC,CASTHLDRGYGYTF
TRBV7-2,NA,14,TRBJ2-5,few,TGTGCCAGCAGCTTGGGGTACGCCGAAGAGACCCAGTACTTC,CASSLGYAEETQYF
TRBV19,TRBD2,16,TRBJ2-1,few,TGTGCCAGTAGCCCCTCCCCCCTCAGACTAGCAAATGAGCAGTTCTTC,CASSPSPLRLANEQFF
TRBV6-1,NA,16,TRBJ2-7,NA,TGTGCCAGCAGCCCTGTAGACAAGCGGCTATCCTACGAGCAGTACTTC,CASSPVDKRLSYEQYF
TRBV6-1,NA,15,TRBJ1-1,few,TGTGCCAGCAGCGCAACGACAATAGGGAGAACTGAAGCTTTCTTT,CASSATTIGRTEAFF
TRBV10-3,TRBD1,15,TRBJ2-1,NA,TGTGCCATCAGAGAACCGGGACAGGGATACAATGAGCAGTTCTTC,CAIREPGQGYNEQFF
TRBV9,TRBD1,19,TRBJ1-1,NA,TGTGCCAGCAGCCCCCGTGGGGACAGAGGGTTTTTGGGGAACACTGAAGCTTTCTTT,CASSPRGDRGFLGNTEAFF
TRBV10-2,NA,12,TRBJ2-7,few,TGCGCCACCAGTTTAGGCAGCTACGAGCAGTACTTC,CATSLGSYEQYF
TRBV7-3,TRBD1,16,TRBJ2-2,NA,TGTGCCAGCAGCTTAACCGTGATAGGGGGCAGCGGGGAGCTGTTTTTT,CASSLTVIGGSGELFF
TRBV2,NA,13,TRBJ2-3,NA,TGTGCCAGCGGTTCTTTTAGCACAGATACGCAGTATTTT,CASGSFSTDTQYF
TRBV7-2,TRBD2,15,TRBJ2-3,few,TGTGCCAGCAGCCCCGGGACAGCGGGAGGGTATACGCAGTATTTT,CASSPGTAGGYTQYF
TRBV7-6,TRBD1,13,TRBJ2-2,many,TGTGCCAGCAGCTTGACAGGGACCGGGGAGCTGTTTTTT,CASSLTGTGELFF
TRBV10-3,TRBD2,13,TRBJ2-2,many,TGTGCCAGCTCTAGCGGGAGCCCCGGGGAGCTGTTTTTT,CASSSGSPGELFF